This T cell receptor beta chain stems from a study of blood T cells in healthy people across ages. Germline-derived CDR1 and CDR2 are SQVTM and ANQGSEA. The CDR3 has 11 residues. The V end was cut by 5 bases, the J end by 8 bases, with 12 bases between. It was with a sample-barcoded 5' primer and a J-beta primer mix that a second PCR of roughly 7 to 12 cycles was run. MiXCR was run by TCRdb on the 5' RACE reads, yielding one entry per CDR3 protein. Among approximately 880,000 distinct CDR3 sequences listed, roughly 43% were seen once. This rearrangement joins TRBV29-1 to TRBJ1-2; D ambiguous. This receptor was obtained from a man aged 25 to 45 in good health. Material for sequencing was blood. The CDR3 bases are TGCAGCGTTACCCAACTATTCGGCTACACCTTC. Translation gives CSVTQLFGYTF.